The present T cell receptor (beta chain) was sequenced within a study of blood T cell repertoires in COVID-19. Study overall: Acute and convalescent COVID-19 specimens originated in the United States, Italy and Spain.

Recruitment covered about two dozen US areas and drew participants whose ages spanned about 18 to 95 years. Participant reports of clinical history set cohort assignment. Donors in Cohort 3 who had recovered were those with two negative PCRs, healthcare professional clearance, or resolution of their symptoms. This CDR3 is 17 amino acids long. The V end was cut by 6 bases, the J end by 2 bases, with 17 bases between. Germline V CDR1 and CDR2: MNHEY, SMNVEV (reference sequence). Some clones are missing from TCRdb's copy, which holds only in-frame ones; the method was immunoSEQ multiplex PCR. The sample has some 340,000 clones, around 87% seen once; the top ten hold about 5.4%. In its sample, this clone was seen a few times.

This clonotype was obtained from a woman in her twenties or thirties who had recovered from COVID-19. The chain uses TRBV27 and TRBJ1-6, with D unresolved. Sequencing used PBMCs or T cells enriched from blood (not recorded which). The CDR3: CASRGRPGGPYNSPLHF. The DNA of the CDR3 is TGTGCCAGCAGAGGAAGGCCCGGAGGCCCCTATAATTCACCCCTCCACTTT.